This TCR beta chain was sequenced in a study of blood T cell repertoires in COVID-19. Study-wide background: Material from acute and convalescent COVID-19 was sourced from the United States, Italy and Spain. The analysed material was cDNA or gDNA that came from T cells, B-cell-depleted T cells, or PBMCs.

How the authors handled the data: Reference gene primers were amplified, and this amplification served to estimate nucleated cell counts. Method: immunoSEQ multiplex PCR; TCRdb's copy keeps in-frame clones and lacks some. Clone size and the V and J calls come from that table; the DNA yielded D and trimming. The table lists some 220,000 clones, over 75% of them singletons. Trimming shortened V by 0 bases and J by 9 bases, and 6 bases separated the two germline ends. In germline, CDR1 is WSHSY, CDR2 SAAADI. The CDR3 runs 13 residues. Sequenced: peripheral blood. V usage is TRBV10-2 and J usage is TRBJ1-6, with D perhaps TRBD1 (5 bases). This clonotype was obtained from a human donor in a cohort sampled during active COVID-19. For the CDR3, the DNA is TGCGCCAGCAGTGAGTCGGGGGGTTCACCCCTCCACTTT. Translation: CASSESGGSPLHF.